This TCR beta chain was documented in a study of blood T cell repertoires in COVID-19. The wider study: The samples span acute and convalescent COVID-19 from the United States, Italy and Spain. Sources were T cells, B-cell-depleted T cells, or PBMCs; the material itself was cDNA or gDNA.

In the study's own analysis: Researchers report that nucleated cell counts were estimated from reference gene primer amplification. Some clones are missing from TCRdb's copy, which holds only in-frame ones; the method was immunoSEQ multiplex PCR. The D gene and trimming were derived from the DNA, and the V and J assignments and clone size from that table. The sample consists of 200,000 to 250,000 clones, under 90% of them appearing once. The CDR3 sequence is 14 residues long. Unmatched junction bases numbered 9, after V lost 4 bases and J lost 8 bases. Germline V gene data show CDR1 as MNHEY and CDR2 as SVGEGT.

Sequenced input: peripheral blood. This chain joins TRBV6-2 or TRBV6-3 and TRBJ1-2; 8 nucleotides match TRBD1. The sequence came from a woman over 75 with active or convalescent COVID-19. Here the CDR3 reads CASSSTRQGLGYTF. The CDR3 region has the DNA TGTGCCAGCAGTTCAACAAGACAGGGGTTGGGCTACACCTTC.